The 8 T cell receptor beta chains given below trace back to one sample, sequenced in a study of T cell repertoires in cytomegalovirus infection. TCRdb itself ran the reads through MiXCR, one entry per CDR3 protein. Of 450,000 to 550,000 distinct CDR3 sequences in the sample, about 44% were seen once. These receptors have no identified antigens. The source material was cultured PBMCs, sampled from culture after CMV antigen stimulation. These receptor sequences come from a human donor in good health (CMV status not recorded). Some clones in this sample may be carry-over from other donors' samples.

This clonotype has only a few counts. The chain uses TRBV7-6 and TRBJ2-7; 8 positions match TRBD1. The ends lost 5 bases at V and 6 bases at J; junction bases unmatched: 6. Germline lookup yields CDR1 SGHVS and CDR2 FNYEAQ. The CDR3 is 13 amino acids. CDR3 protein: CASSPRTGTEQYF. The CDR3 nucleotides are TGTGCCAGCAGCCCTAGGACAGGGACCGAGCAGTACTTC.

The chain recombines TRBV12-3 or TRBV12-4 with TRBJ2-1, with 7 bases aligning to TRBD2. The CDR3 totals 15 residues. The ends lost 7 bases at V and 3 bases at J; junction bases unmatched: 9. CDR3 loop: CASKPSPSGYNEQFF. The CDR3 nucleotides read TGTGCCAGCAAACCGAGCCCTAGCGGCTACAATGAGCAGTTCTTC.

This clonotype turned up a few times. This chain joins TRBV12-3 or TRBV12-4 and TRBJ1-5; D is perhaps TRBD1 (5 bases). This CDR3 is built from 13 residues. Trimming removed 3 bases at V and 4 bases at J, with 7 bases between. CDR3 sequence: CASSLTANQPQHF. CDR3 DNA sequence: TGTGCCAGCAGTTTGACAGCTAATCAGCCCCAGCATTTT.

This clonotype has ten or more counts. J is TRBJ2-1 and V is TRBV28; unclear D gene. Germline values: CDR1 MDHEN, CDR2 SYDVKM. V was shortened by 6 bases and J by 1 base, with 10 bases between the two germline ends. The CDR3 runs to 14 residues. CDR3 sequence (DNA): TGTGCCAGCAGGCCCCGTAGGTCCTACAATGAGCAGTTCTTC. Protein product: CASRPRRSYNEQFF.

This clonotype was observed a handful of times. The chain has TRBV7-6 and TRBJ2-3; 7 bases map to TRBD2. The V segment lost 5 bases and the J segment 9 bases; nucleotides outside the gene matches: 5. The CDR3 spans 12 residues. The germline gives CDR1 SGHVS, CDR2 FNYEAQ. CDR3: CASSPREGTQYF. The CDR3 DNA reads TGTGCCAGCAGCCCAAGGGAGGGGACGCAGTATTTT.

V and J are TRBV11-2 and TRBJ2-1, with D tentatively TRBD1 (5 bases). Trimming shortened V by 3 bases and J by 6 bases, and 21 bases separated the two germline ends. The length of the CDR3 is 17 residues. Germline CDR1 reads SGHAT; CDR2 reads FQNNGV. For the CDR3, the DNA is TGTGCCAGCAGCTTCGGGCGTGGAACCAGGGTAGGCAATGAGCAGTTCTTC. It codes for CASSFGRGTRVGNEQFF.

This clonotype was recorded a few times. CDR3 bases: TGTGCCAGCACCCTAGGCGGGACTTACAATGAGCAGTTCTTC. Amino acids: CASTLGGTYNEQFF. V and J are TRBV12-3 or TRBV12-4 and TRBJ2-1; possible D gene TRBD2, 6 bases. The CDR3 is 14 residues long. Trimming pared 7 bases from V and 4 bases from J, leaving 14 bases between.

As concerns this clonotype: This likely comes from a read error, as the CDR3 has no conserved phenylalanine or tryptophan at its end. The V gene is TRBV6-6, the J gene TRBJ2-7; TRBD1 matches at 7 bases. Looked up from germline, CDR1 is MNHNY and CDR2 is SVGAGI (reference sequence). V gave up 10 bases and J gave up 0 bases; unmatched junction bases: 3. The CDR3 loop spans 12 amino acids. The CDR3 DNA reads as TGTGCCACCAGGGACAGCTCCTACGAGCAGTACTAC. Translating gives CATRDSSYEQYY.